Listed below are T cell receptor beta chains from one sample, sequenced in a study of blood T cell repertoires in COVID-19. TCRdb keeps only in-frame clones here, not all; method: immunoSEQ multiplex PCR. The table lists about 45,000 clones, roughly nine tenths of them singletons. The specimen sequenced was peripheral blood. The receptor set was obtained from a human donor in a cohort sampled during active COVID-19. CDR3s include the opening cysteine and the closing phenylalanine or tryptophan. D genes are given only for firm matches. Rows may omit the clone size; those that give it use once, few, many or a size class.

d_gene	v_gene	j_gene	abundance	CDR3aa	CDR3nt
.	TRBV6-5	TRBJ1-1	.	CASSPPGHRPTEAFF	TGTGCCAGCAGTCCCCCCGGTCACAGGCCAACTGAAGCTTTCTTT
.	TRBV7-9	TRBJ2-6	.	CASSFSRGASGANVLTF	TGTGCCAGCAGCTTTTCCAGGGGCGCCTCTGGGGCCAACGTCCTGACTTTC
TRBD1	TRBV18	TRBJ2-7	.	CASSAGTGREQYF	TGTGCCAGCTCAGCCGGGACAGGACGCGAGCAGTACTTC
.	TRBV6-5	TRBJ1-5	.	CASSYSTPEGNQPQHF	TGTGCCAGCAGTTACTCTACCCCCGAGGGCAATCAGCCCCAGCATTTT
TRBD1	TRBV6-5	TRBJ1-3	.	CASSPDRAGNTIYF	TGTGCCAGCAGTCCTGACAGGGCCGGAAACACCATATATTTT
TRBD1	TRBV11-2	TRBJ1-1	.	CASSLIRWGQAKNTEAFF	TGTGCCAGCAGCCTCATTAGGTGGGGACAGGCCAAGAACACTGAAGCTTTCTTT
TRBD1	TRBV2	TRBJ2-7	.	CASSEAGTGGGYEQYF	TGTGCCAGCAGCGAAGCGGGGACAGGGGGCGGTTACGAGCAGTACTTC
TRBD1	TRBV18	TRBJ2-7	.	CASSRSDRIYEQYF	TGTGCCAGCTCACGATCGGACAGGATCTACGAGCAGTACTTC
.	TRBV6-5	TRBJ2-2	.	CASSYSPGSTGELFF	TGTGCCAGCAGTTACTCCCCAGGGTCCACCGGGGAGCTGTTTTTT
.	TRBV6-2/TRBV6-3	TRBJ2-7	.	CASSYQEPYEQYF	TGTGCCAGCAGTTATCAGGAACCCTACGAGCAGTACTTC
.	TRBV6-5	TRBJ1-5	.	CASSLNREGQPQHF	TGTGCCAGCAGCCTAAACAGGGAGGGTCAGCCCCAGCATTTT
TRBD1	TRBV12-3/TRBV12-4	TRBJ2-4	.	CASSFHGQAKYF	TGTGCCAGCAGTTTCCACGGACAGGCAAAGTACTTC
TRBD2	TRBV24-1	TRBJ2-3	.	CATSLGGLATDTQYF	TGTGCCACCAGTTTGGGGGGACTAGCGACAGATACGCAGTATTTT
.	TRBV12-5	TRBJ2-1	.	CASGFSRGLDNEQFF	TGTGCTAGTGGTTTTTCGCGGGGTCTTGACAATGAGCAGTTCTTC
.	TRBV6-2/TRBV6-3	TRBJ1-5	.	CASSLPTGGSQPQHF	TGTGCCAGCAGCCTACCTACGGGGGGCAGTCAGCCCCAGCATTTT
.	TRBV28	TRBJ1-5	.	CASSLNPVTDQPQHF	TGTGCCAGCAGTTTAAATCCGGTAACTGATCAGCCCCAGCATTTT
.	TRBV6-1	TRBJ1-5	.	CASSEAYSHQPQHF	TGTGCCAGCAGTGAAGCCTATTCTCATCAGCCCCAGCATTTT
TRBD1	TRBV6-2/TRBV6-3	TRBJ1-5	.	CASSYSGTGIGNQPQHF	TGTGCCAGCAGTTACTCCGGGACAGGGATAGGCAATCAGCCCCAGCATTTT
TRBD1	TRBV6-5	TRBJ2-7	once	CASRTGGDEQYF	TGTGCCAGCCGGACAGGGGGGGACGAGCAGTACTTC
.	TRBV4-3	TRBJ1-1	.	CASSPWEGRDTEAFF	TGCGCCAGCAGCCCCTGGGAGGGGAGAGACACTGAAGCTTTCTTT
TRBD1	TRBV19	TRBJ1-5	once	CASSAGGGNQPQHF	TGTGCCAGTAGCGCAGGGGGAGGAAATCAGCCCCAGCATTTT